This is a list of T cell receptor beta chains from one sample in a study of vaccination and CD4 T cells after COVID-19. TCRdb recomputed calls from the PCR reads with MiXCR, one row per CDR3 protein. The sample records about 15,000 distinct CDR3 sequences, 45% to 70% being singletons. Their antigens remain unidentified. Sequenced sample: CD4+ T cells from blood, cultured in vitro. These receptors were taken from a human donor who had recovered from COVID-19. CDR3s include the opening cysteine and the closing phenylalanine or tryptophan. The D gene is left open where the match is weak. The size entry is marked missing in some rows and otherwise reads once, few, many or a size class.

TRBJ1-5 TRBV20-1 . TRBD1 CSARETQGAIQPQHF TGCAGTGCTAGAGAGACCCAGGGGGCTATCCAGCCCCAGCATTTT
TRBJ2-7 TRBV20-1 . . CSANLPGKQYF TGCAGTGCTAATCTCCCGGGAAAGCAGTACTTC
TRBJ2-7 TRBV30 few . CAWSSPLFWEQYF TGTGCCTGGAGTTCCCCTTTATTCTGGGAGCAGTACTTC
TRBJ2-2 TRBV7-9 few TRBD1 CASSGNPGQGYTGELFF TGTGCCAGCAGCGGCAATCCGGGACAGGGATACACCGGGGAGCTGTTTTTT
TRBJ2-2 TRBV7-2 . TRBD2 CASSFGGLAGVTTGELFF TGTGCCAGCAGCTTCGGAGGACTAGCGGGAGTTACGACCGGGGAGCTGTTTTTT
TRBJ1-5 TRBV18 . . CASSPTANQPQHF TGTGCCAGCTCACCGACTGCGAATCAGCCCCAGCATTTT
TRBJ2-7 TRBV6-1 once . CASSNSHEQYF TGTGCCAGCAGTAACAGCCACGAGCAGTACTTC
TRBJ1-6 TRBV5-1 . TRBD1 CASSTRTGMDSPLHF TGCGCCAGCAGCACAAGGACAGGGATGGATTCACCCCTCCACTTT
TRBJ2-3 TRBV5-4 . TRBD2 CASSFRTSGSTDTQYF TGTGCCAGCAGCTTCCGGACTAGCGGGTCGACAGATACGCAGTATTTT
TRBJ2-2 TRBV27 . . CASGAGDSYTGELFF TGTGCCAGCGGAGCGGGGGACAGCTACACCGGGGAGCTGTTTTTT
TRBJ2-3 TRBV2 . . CASTAGDIINTDTQYF TGTGCCAGCACCGCAGGGGACATCATCAACACAGATACGCAGTATTTT
TRBJ2-5 TRBV7-6 few . CASSLAGETQETQYF TGTGCCAGCAGCTTAGCAGGGGAGACTCAAGAGACCCAGTACTTC
TRBJ2-5 TRBV7-2 . TRBD2 CASSLARSLAGAYQETQYF TGTGCCAGCAGCTTAGCTAGAAGTTTAGCGGGGGCGTACCAAGAGACCCAGTACTTC
TRBJ1-5 TRBV20-1 medium-sized . CSARRAFNQPQHF TGCAGTGCTCGCCGGGCCTTCAATCAGCCCCAGCATTTT
TRBJ2-1 TRBV7-3 . TRBD2 CASSQRLAGGNEQFF TGTGCCAGCAGTCAAAGACTAGCGGGGGGGAATGAGCAGTTCTTC
TRBJ2-5 TRBV27 medium-sized TRBD2 CASSLKPSGGRETQYF TGTGCCAGCAGTTTAAAGCCCTCTGGCGGGAGGGAGACCCAGTACTTC
TRBJ2-7 TRBV7-8 . TRBD1 CASSSGQGPYEQYF TGTGCCAGCAGCTCCGGACAGGGTCCCTACGAGCAGTACTTC
TRBJ2-7 TRBV6-1 once . CASRERVIHEQYF TGTGCCAGCAGGGAGCGGGTTATCCACGAGCAGTACTTC
TRBJ2-5 TRBV30 . . CACTTNLETQYF TGTGCCTGCACGACAAATTTAGAGACCCAGTACTTC
TRBJ1-6 TRBV6-1 few . CASSDVSDSPLHF TGTGCCAGCAGTGATGTATCAGATTCACCCCTCCACTTT
TRBJ1-1 TRBV2 . . CASTDSPIEAFF TGTGCCAGCACCGACAGTCCCATTGAAGCTTTCTTT
TRBJ1-6 TRBV30 . TRBD1 CAWMRQGVMTPLHF TGTGCCTGGATGAGACAGGGGGTTATGACACCCCTCCACTTT
TRBJ2-3 TRBV24-1 . . CATSPGGAVGEDTQYF TGTGCCACCAGTCCTGGGGGGGCCGTGGGTGAAGATACGCAGTATTTT
TRBJ2-3 TRBV6-1 . . CASSRNSGDTQYF TGTGCCAGCAGTCGAAACAGCGGGGATACGCAGTATTTT
TRBJ1-3 TRBV4-1 once . CASSQPRAPGNTIYF TGCGCCAGCAGCCAACCGAGGGCCCCTGGAAACACCATATATTTT
TRBJ2-2 TRBV5-1 few TRBD2 CASGFLAGGPGELFF TGCGCCAGCGGATTTCTAGCGGGAGGTCCCGGGGAGCTGTTTTTT
TRBJ1-4 TRBV27 . . CASSLSGEKLFF TGTGCCAGCAGTTTATCAGGGGAAAAACTGTTTTTT
TRBJ1-2 TRBV20-1 . . CSARGENYGYTF TGCAGTGCTAGAGGCGAAAACTATGGCTACACCTTC
TRBJ2-3 TRBV11-2 . . CASSFATDTQYF TGTGCCAGCAGCTTCGCCACAGATACGCAGTATTTT
TRBJ2-2 TRBV7-3 . . CASSSSGAGMVGELFF TGTGCCAGCAGCTCCTCTGGGGCGGGAATGGTCGGGGAGCTGTTTTTT
TRBJ2-2 TRBV30 . . CAWRNNTGELFF TGTGCCTGGAGGAATAACACCGGGGAGCTGTTTTTT
TRBJ2-7 TRBV7-3 once . CASSPPGSYEQYF TGTGCCAGCAGCCCCCCGGGATCCTACGAGCAGTACTTC
TRBJ1-2 TRBV20-1 few TRBD1 CSARGLDRSVRGYTF TGCAGTGCTAGGGGTCTGGACAGGTCGGTCCGTGGCTACACCTTC
TRBJ1-2 TRBV2 few TRBD1 CASSEARQGPGYGYTF TGTGCCAGCAGTGAAGCACGACAGGGACCAGGCTATGGCTACACCTTC
TRBJ1-1 TRBV19 once TRBD1 CASKEGAAFF TGTGCCTCAAAGGAGGGGGCAGCTTTCTTT
TRBJ1-2 TRBV7-2 . . CASSLPGTGNYGYTF TGTGCCAGCAGCTTACCCGGGACTGGTAACTATGGCTACACCTTC
TRBJ2-1 TRBV6-1 once . CASSRGALSFNEQFF TGTGCCAGCAGCCGGGGGGCTCTATCATTCAATGAGCAGTTCTTC
TRBJ2-2 TRBV28 . . CASSLLVSASNTGELFF TGTGCCAGCAGTTTATTAGTTTCGGCCTCGAACACCGGGGAGCTGTTTTTT
TRBJ1-5 TRBV19 . TRBD1 CASSIFSRWTGDSNQPQHF TGTGCCAGTAGTATTTTCTCACGATGGACAGGGGATAGCAATCAGCCCCAGCATTTT
TRBJ1-5 TRBV18 once . CASSPIGTPPQHF TGTGCCAGCTCACCGATCGGGACACCACCCCAGCATTTT
TRBJ1-2 TRBV6-2/TRBV6-3 . . CASSIGTGPIGYTF TGTGCCAGCAGTATCGGAACAGGGCCTATTGGCTACACCTTC
TRBJ1-2 TRBV7-2 . . CASSPKRDVGGYTF TGTGCCAGCAGCCCAAAGCGGGATGTGGGTGGCTACACCTTC
TRBJ2-3 TRBV27 few TRBD2 CASSSPTSGRHTQYF TGTGCCAGCAGTTCCCCCACTAGCGGGAGACATACGCAGTATTTT
TRBJ2-5 TRBV6-2/TRBV6-3 . TRBD1 CASRLTGGGETQYF TGTGCCAGCAGATTGACAGGGGGGGGAGAGACCCAGTACTTC
TRBJ2-7 TRBV19 medium-sized TRBD2 CASKTSGSSYEQYF TGTGCCAGTAAGACTAGCGGGAGCTCCTACGAGCAGTACTTC
TRBJ1-2 TRBV28 . . CASWALSGYTF TGTGCCAGCTGGGCCCTTTCTGGCTACACCTTC
TRBJ2-1 TRBV20-1 . TRBD2 CSARDPGLGVSNEQFF TGCAGTGCTAGAGATCCGGGACTAGGGGTTAGCAATGAGCAGTTCTTC
TRBJ2-1 TRBV6-5 . . CASSFRPYGANNEQFF TGTGCCAGCAGTTTTCGCCCTTACGGGGCTAACAATGAGCAGTTCTTC